The text below deals with one T cell receptor beta chain. The source of the sample is a study of blood T cell repertoires in COVID-19. The repertoire was sequenced with immunoSEQ multiplex PCR; TCRdb's copy has only in-frame clones and lacks some. In the table there are about 130,000 clones, approximately 90% of which are singletons. The CDR3 sequence is 14 residues long. CDR1 is SGHDT, CDR2 YYEEEE, per germline. With 1 base clipped from V and 1 base from J, the junction kept 1 base outside the gene matches. The clonotype was recovered from a man in his 60s with COVID-19, enrolled during active disease. The sequencing input was peripheral blood. The V gene is TRBV5-6, the J gene TRBJ1-1; TRBD1 aligns across 7 bases. CDR3 protein: CASSLRDRNTEAFF. In nucleotides, the CDR3 is TGTGCCAGCAGCTTGCGGGACAGGAACACTGAAGCTTTCTTT.